This TCR beta chain was recorded in a study of shared clonotypes between healthy human individuals. Across several immunoSEQ plates, the genomic DNA of each subset was split evenly. Produced via immunoSEQ multiplex PCR; TCRdb's table is partial and in-frame only. The sample includes some 240,000 clones, over 60% seen only once; the top ten take around 10%. V lost 5 bases and J lost 4, with 15 bases in between. CDR1 and CDR2 from the germline V gene are MNHEY and SVGAGI. CDR3 length: 15 amino acids. This sequence joins TRBV6-5 and TRBJ1-3, with D possibly being TRBD1 (5 bases). This receptor was identified in a man aged 25 to 45 in good health. Sequencing was performed on memory CD4+ T cells sorted from blood. Regarding subset: CD45RA-negative fraction. CDR3 residues: CASSRSGTRGNTIYF. The DNA of the CDR3 is TGTGCCAGCAGTAGATCCGGGACGAGAGGAAACACCATATATTTT.